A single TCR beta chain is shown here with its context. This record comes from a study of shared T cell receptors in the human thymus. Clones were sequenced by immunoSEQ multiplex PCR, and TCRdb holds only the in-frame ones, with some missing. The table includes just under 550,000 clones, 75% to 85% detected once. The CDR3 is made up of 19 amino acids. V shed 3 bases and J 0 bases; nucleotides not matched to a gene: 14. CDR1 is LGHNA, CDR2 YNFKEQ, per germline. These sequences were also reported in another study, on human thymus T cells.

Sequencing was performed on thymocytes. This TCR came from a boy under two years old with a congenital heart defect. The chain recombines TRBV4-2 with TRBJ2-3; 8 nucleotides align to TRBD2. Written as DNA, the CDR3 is TGTGCCAGCAGCCACCCTCTCGAGGAGAGCGGGGGCAGCACAGATACGCAGTATTTT. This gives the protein CASSHPLEESGGSTDTQYF.